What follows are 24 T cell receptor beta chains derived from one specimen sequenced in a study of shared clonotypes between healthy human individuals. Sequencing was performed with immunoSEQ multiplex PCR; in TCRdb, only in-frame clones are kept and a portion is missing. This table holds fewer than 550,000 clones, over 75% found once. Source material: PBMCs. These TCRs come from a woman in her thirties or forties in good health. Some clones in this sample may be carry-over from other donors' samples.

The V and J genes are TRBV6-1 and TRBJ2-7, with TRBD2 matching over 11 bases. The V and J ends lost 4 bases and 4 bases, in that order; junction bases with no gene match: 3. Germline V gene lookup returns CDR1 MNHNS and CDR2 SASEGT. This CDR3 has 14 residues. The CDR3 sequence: CASSGSGGDYEQYF. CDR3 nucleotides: TGTGCCAGCAGTGGTAGCGGGGGGGATTACGAGCAGTACTTC.

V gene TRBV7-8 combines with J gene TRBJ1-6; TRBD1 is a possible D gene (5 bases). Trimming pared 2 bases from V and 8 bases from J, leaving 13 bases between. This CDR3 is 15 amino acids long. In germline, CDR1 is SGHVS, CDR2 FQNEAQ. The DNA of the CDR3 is TGTGCCAGCAGCTTACAGGCACGGGGGGATTCACCCCTCCACTTT. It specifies CASSLQARGDSPLHF.

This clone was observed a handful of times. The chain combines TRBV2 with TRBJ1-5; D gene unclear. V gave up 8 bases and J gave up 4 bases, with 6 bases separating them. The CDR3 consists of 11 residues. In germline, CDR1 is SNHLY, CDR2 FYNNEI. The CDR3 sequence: CASGKNQPQHF. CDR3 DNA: TGTGCCAGCGGTAAAAATCAGCCCCAGCATTTT.

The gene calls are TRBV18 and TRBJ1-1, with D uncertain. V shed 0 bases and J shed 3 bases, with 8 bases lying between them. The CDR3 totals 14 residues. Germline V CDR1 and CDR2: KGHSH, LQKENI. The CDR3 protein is CASSPPDGDTEAFF. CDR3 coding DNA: TGTGCCAGCTCACCACCGGACGGAGACACTGAAGCTTTCTTT.

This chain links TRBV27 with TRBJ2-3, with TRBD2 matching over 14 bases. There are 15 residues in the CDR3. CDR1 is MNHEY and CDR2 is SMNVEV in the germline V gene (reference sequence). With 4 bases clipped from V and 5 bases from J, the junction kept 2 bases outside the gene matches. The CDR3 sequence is CASSSGTSGRDTQYF. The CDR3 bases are TGTGCCAGCAGTTCAGGGACTAGCGGGAGAGATACGCAGTATTTT.

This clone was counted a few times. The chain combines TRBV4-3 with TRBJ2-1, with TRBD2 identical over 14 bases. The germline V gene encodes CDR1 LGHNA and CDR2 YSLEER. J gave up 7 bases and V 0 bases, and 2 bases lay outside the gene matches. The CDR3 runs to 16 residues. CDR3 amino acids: CASSQDGTSGGNEQFF. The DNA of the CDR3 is TGCGCCAGCAGCCAAGATGGGACTAGCGGGGGAAATGAGCAGTTCTTC.

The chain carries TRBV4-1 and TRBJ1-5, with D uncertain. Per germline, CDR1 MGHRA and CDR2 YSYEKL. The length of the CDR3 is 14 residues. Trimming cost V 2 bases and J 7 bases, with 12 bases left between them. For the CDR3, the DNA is TGCGCCAGCAGCCAACTGGGTCGGCGGCAGCCCCAGCATTTT. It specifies CASSQLGRRQPQHF.

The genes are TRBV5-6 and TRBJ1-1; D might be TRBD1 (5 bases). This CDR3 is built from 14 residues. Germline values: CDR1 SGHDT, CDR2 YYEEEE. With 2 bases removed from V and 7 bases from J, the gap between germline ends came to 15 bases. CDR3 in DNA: TGTGCCAGCAGCTTTGGGGGAGGCGTGGGTGAAGCTTTCTTT. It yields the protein CASSFGGGVGEAFF.

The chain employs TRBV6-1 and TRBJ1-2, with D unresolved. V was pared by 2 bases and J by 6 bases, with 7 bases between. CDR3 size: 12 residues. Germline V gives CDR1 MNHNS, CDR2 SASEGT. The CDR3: CASSESWDGYTF. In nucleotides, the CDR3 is TGTGCCAGCAGTGAATCTTGGGATGGCTACACCTTC.

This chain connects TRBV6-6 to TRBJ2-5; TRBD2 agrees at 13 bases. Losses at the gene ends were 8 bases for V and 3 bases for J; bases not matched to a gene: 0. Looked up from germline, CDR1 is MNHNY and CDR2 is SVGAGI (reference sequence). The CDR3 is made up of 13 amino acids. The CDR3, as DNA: TGTGCCAGCGGACTAGCGGGAGAAGAGACCCAGTACTTC. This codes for CASGLAGEETQYF.

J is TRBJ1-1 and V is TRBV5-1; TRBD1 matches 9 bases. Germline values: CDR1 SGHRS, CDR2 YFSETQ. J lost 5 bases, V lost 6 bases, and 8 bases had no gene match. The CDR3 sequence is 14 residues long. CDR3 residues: CASTWDRVGTEAFF. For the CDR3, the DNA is TGCGCCAGCACTTGGGACAGGGTCGGGACTGAAGCTTTCTTT. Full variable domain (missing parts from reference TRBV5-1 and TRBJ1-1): KAGVTQTPRYLIKTRGQQVTLSCSPISGHRSVSWYQQTPGQGLQFLFEYFSETQRNKGNFPGRFSGRQFSNSRSEMNVSTLELGDSALYLCASTWDRVGTEAFFGQGTRLTVV.

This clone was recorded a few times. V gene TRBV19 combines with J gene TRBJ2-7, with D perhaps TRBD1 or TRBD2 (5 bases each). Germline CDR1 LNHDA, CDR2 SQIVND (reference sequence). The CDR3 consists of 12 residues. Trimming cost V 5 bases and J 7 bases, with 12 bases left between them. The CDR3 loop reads CASSYRDDEQYF. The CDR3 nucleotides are TGTGCCAGTAGTTACCGGGACGATGAGCAGTACTTC. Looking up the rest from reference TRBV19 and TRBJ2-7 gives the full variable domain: DGGITQSPKYLFRKEGQNVTLSCEQNLNHDAMYWYRQDPGQGLRLIYYSQIVNDFQKGDIAEGYSVSREKKESFPLTVTSAQKNPTAFYLCASSYRDDEQYFGPGTRLTVT.

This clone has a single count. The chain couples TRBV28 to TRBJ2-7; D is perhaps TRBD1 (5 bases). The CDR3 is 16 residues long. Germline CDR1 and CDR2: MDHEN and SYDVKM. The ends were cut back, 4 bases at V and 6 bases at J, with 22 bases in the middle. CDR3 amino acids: CASSSPPQGKPVEQYF. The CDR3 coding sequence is TGTGCCAGCAGTTCCCCGCCCCAGGGCAAACCTGTCGAGCAGTACTTC.

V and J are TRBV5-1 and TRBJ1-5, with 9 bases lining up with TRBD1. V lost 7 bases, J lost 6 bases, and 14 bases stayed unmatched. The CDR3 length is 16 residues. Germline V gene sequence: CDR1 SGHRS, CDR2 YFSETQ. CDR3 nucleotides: TGCGCCAGCGATCAACCGGGACAGGGAGTTTTTCAGCCCCAGCATTTT. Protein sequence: CASDQPGQGVFQPQHF.

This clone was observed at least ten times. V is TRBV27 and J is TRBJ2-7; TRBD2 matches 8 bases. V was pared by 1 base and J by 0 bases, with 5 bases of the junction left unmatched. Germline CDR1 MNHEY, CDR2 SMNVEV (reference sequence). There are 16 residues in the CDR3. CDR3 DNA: TGTGCCAGCAGTTTATTAGAAAGCGGGAGCTCCTACGAGCAGTACTTC. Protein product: CASSLLESGSSYEQYF.

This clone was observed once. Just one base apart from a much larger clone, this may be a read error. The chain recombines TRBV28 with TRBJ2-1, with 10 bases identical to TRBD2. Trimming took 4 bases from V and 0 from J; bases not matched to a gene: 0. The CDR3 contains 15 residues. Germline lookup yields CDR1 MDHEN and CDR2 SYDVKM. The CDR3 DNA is TGTGCCAGCAGTTCTAGCGGGAGCTCCTACAATGAGCAGTTCTTC. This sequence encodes CASSSSGSSYNEQFF.

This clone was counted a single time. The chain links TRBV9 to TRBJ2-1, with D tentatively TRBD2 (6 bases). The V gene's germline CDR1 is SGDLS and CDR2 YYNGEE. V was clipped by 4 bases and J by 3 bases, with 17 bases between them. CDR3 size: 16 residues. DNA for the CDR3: TGTGCCAGCAGCTCGGGACTTTCCCAATACTACAATGAGCAGTTCTTC. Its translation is CASSSGLSQYYNEQFF.

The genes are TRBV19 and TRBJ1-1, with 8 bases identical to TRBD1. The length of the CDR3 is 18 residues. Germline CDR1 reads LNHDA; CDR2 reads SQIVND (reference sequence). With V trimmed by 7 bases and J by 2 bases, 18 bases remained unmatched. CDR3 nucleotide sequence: TGTGCCAGTACTATTCTATTCGCCTCGGACAGGGCTAACACTGAAGCTTTCTTT. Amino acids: CASTILFASDRANTEAFF.

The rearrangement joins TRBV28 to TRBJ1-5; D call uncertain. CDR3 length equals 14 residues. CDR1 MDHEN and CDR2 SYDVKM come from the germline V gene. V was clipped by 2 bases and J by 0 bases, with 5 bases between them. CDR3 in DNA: TGTGCCAGCAGTTTAAAATATAGCAATCAGCCCCAGCATTTT. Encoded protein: CASSLKYSNQPQHF.

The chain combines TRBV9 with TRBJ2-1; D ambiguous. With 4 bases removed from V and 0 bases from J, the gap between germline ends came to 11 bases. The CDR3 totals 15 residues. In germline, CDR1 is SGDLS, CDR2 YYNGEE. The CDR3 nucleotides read TGTGCCAGCAGCCCCGACGGTCGCTCCTACAATGAGCAGTTCTTC. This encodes CASSPDGRSYNEQFF.

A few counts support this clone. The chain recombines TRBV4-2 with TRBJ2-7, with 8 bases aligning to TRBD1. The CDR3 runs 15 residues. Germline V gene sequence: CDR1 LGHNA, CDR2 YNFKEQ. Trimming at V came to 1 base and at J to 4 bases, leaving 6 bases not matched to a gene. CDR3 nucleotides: TGTGCCAGCAGCCAAGGGCAGGGGGCCGCTTACGAGCAGTACTTC. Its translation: CASSQGQGAAYEQYF.

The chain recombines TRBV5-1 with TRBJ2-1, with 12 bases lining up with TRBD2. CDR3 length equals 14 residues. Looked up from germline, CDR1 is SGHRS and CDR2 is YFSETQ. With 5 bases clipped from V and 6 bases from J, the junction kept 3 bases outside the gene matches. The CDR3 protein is CASRSSGRGNEQFF. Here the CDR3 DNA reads TGCGCCAGCAGGTCTAGCGGGAGGGGCAATGAGCAGTTCTTC. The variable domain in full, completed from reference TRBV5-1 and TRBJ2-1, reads KAGVTQTPRYLIKTRGQQVTLSCSPISGHRSVSWYQQTPGQGLQFLFEYFSETQRNKGNFPGRFSGRQFSNSRSEMNVSTLELGDSALYLCASRSSGRGNEQFFGPGTRLTVL.

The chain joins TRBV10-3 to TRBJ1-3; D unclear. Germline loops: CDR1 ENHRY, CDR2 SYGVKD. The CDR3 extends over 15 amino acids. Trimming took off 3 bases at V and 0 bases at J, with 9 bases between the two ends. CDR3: CAISEGTISGNTIYF. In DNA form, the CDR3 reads TGTGCCATCAGTGAAGGCACGATCTCTGGAAACACCATATATTTT.

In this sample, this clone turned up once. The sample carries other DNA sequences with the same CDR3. The CDR3 is CASSPGLSYEQYF. The CDR3 DNA sequence: TGTGCCAGCAGTCCAGGGTTATCCTACGAGCAGTACTTC. The chain combines TRBV28 with TRBJ2-7; a possible D gene is TRBD1 (5 bases). The CDR3 has 13 amino acids. V was trimmed by 5 bases and J by 1 base, leaving 9 bases between them. Per germline, CDR1 MDHEN and CDR2 SYDVKM.